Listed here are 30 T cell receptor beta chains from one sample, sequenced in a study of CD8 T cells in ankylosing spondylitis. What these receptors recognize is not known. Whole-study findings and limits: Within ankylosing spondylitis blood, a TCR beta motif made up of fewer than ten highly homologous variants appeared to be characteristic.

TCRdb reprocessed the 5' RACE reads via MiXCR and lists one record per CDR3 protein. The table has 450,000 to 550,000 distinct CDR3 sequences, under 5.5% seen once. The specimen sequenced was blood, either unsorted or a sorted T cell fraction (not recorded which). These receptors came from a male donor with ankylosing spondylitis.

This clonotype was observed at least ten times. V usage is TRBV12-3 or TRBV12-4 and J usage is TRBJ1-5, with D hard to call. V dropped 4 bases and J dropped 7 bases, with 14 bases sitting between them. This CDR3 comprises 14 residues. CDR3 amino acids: CASSSPQRTQPQHF. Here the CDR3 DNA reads TGTGCCAGCAGTTCCCCCCAGCGGACGCAGCCCCAGCATTTT.

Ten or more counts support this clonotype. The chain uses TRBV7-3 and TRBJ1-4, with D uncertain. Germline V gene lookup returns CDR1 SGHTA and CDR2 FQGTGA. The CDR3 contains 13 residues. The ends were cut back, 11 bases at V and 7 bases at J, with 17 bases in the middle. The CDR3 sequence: CASSGRLGEKLFF. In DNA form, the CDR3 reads TGTGCCTCAAGTGGGCGCCTAGGTGAAAAACTGTTTTTT.

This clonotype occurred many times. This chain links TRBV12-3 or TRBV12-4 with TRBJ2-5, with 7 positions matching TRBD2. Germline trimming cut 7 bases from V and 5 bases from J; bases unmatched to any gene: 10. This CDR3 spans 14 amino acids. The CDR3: CASTWEGFGETQYF. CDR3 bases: TGTGCCAGCACCTGGGAGGGGTTTGGGGAGACCCAGTACTTC.

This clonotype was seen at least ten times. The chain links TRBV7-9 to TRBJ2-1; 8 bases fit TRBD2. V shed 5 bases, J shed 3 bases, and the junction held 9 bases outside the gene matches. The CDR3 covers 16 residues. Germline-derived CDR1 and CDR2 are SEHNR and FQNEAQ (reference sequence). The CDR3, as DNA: TGTGCCAGCAGCCCCCGGGGGGGATCAGGCTACAATGAGCAGTTCTTC. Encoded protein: CASSPRGGSGYNEQFF. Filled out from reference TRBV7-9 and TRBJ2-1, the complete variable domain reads DTGVSQNPRHKITKRGQNVTFRCDPISEHNRLYWYRQTLGQGPEFLTYFQNEAQLEKSRLLSDRFSAERPKGSFSTLEIQRTEQGDSAMYLCASSPRGGSGYNEQFFGPGTRLTVL.

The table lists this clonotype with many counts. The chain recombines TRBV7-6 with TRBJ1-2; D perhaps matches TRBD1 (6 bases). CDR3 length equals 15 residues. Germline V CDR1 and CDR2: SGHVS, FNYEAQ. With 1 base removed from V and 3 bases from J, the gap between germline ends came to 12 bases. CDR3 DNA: TGTGCCAGCAGCTTAGTTGTTGGGGGCTACTATGGCTACACCTTC. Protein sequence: CASSLVVGGYYGYTF.

In DNA form, the CDR3 reads TGTGCCAGCAGCCCGCCCCGGGACTCTCGAAACAGTGAGCAGTTCTTC. Amino acid sequence: CASSPPRDSRNSEQFF. The rearrangement uses TRBV27 and TRBJ2-1; possible D gene TRBD2, 6 bases. The length of the CDR3 is 16 residues. The V end lost 6 bases, the J end lost 9 bases, and 24 bases lay between the germline ends. Germline values: CDR1 MNHEY, CDR2 SMNVEV (reference sequence).

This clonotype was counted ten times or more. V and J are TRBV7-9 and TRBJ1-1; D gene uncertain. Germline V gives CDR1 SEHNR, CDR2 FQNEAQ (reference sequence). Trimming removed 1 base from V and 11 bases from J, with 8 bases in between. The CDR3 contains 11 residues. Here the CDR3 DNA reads TGTGCCAGCAGCTTAGGGGCTTTCGCTTTCTTT. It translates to CASSLGAFAFF.

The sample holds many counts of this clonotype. The CDR3 DNA reads TGTGCCATCACTGCTAGCGGGAGAAATACGCAGTATTTT. Amino acid sequence: CAITASGRNTQYF. The chain has TRBV10-3 and TRBJ2-3; 10 nucleotides align to TRBD2. The CDR3 runs to 13 residues. With 7 bases clipped from V and 7 bases from J, the junction kept 5 bases outside the gene matches. Looked up from germline, CDR1 is ENHRY and CDR2 is SYGVKD.

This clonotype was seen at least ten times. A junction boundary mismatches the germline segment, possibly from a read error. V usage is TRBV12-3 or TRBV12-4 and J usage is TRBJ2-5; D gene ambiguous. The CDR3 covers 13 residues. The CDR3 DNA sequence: TGCGCCAGCAGCTTTAACAGCCAAGAGACCCAGTACTTC. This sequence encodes CASSFNSQETQYF.

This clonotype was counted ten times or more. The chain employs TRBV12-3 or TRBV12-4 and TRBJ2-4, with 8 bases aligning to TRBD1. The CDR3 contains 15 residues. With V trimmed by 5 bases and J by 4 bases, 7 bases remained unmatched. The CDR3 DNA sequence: TGTGCCAGCAGTCCAACAGGGGGTGGTAAAAACATTCAGTACTTC. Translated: CASSPTGGGKNIQYF.

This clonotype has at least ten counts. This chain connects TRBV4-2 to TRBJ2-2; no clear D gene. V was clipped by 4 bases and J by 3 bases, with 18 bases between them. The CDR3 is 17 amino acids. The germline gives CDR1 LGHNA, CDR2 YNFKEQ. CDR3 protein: CASSPIPIGLYTGELFF. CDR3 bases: TGTGCCAGCAGCCCGATCCCCATTGGGTTGTACACCGGGGAGCTGTTTTTT.

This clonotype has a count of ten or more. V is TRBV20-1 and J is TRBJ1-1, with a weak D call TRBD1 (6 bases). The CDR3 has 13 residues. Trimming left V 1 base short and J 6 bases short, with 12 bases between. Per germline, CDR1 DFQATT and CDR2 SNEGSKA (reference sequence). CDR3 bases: TGCAGTGCTAGAGTGGGGGCGCATTCTGAAGCTTTCTTT. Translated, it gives CSARVGAHSEAFF.

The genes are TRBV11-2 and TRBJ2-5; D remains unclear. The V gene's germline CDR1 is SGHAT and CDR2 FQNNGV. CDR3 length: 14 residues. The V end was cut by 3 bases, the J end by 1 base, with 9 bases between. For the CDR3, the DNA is TGTGCCAGCAGCTTGGGCTGGAGCCAAGAGACCCAGTACTTC. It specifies CASSLGWSQETQYF.

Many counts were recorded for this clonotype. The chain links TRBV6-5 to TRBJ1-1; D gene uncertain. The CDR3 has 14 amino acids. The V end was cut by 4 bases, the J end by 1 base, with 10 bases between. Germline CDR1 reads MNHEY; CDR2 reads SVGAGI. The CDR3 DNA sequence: TGTGCCAGCAGTTCCCTATCATCGAACACTGAAGCTTTCTTT. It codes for CASSSLSSNTEAFF.

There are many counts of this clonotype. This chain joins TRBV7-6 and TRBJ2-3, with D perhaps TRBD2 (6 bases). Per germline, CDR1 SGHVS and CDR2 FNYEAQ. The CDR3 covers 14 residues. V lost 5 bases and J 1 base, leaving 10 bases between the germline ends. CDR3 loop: CASSAGGGTDTQYF. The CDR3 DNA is TGTGCCAGCAGCGCCGGGGGAGGCACAGATACGCAGTATTTT.

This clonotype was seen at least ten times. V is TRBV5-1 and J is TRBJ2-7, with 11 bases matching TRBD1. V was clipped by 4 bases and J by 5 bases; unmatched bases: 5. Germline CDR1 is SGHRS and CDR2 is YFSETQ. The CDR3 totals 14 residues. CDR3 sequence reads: CASSEWTGGNEQYF. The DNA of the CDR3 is TGCGCCAGCAGCGAATGGACAGGGGGCAACGAGCAGTACTTC. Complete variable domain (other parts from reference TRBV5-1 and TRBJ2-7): KAGVTQTPRYLIKTRGQQVTLSCSPISGHRSVSWYQQTPGQGLQFLFEYFSETQRNKGNFPGRFSGRQFSNSRSEMNVSTLELGDSALYLCASSEWTGGNEQYFGPGTRLTVT.

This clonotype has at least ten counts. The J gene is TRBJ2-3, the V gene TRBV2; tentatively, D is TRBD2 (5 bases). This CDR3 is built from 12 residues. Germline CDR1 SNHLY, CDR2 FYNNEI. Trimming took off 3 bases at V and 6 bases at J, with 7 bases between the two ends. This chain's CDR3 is CASSDPGDTQYF. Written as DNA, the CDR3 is TGTGCCAGCAGTGATCCGGGGGATACGCAGTATTTT. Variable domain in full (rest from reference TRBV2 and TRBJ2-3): EPEVTQTPSHQVTQMGQEVILRCVPISNHLYFYWYRQILGQKVEFLVSFYNNEISEKSEIFDDQFSVERPDGSNFTLKIRSTKLEDSAMYFCASSDPGDTQYFGPGTRLTVL.

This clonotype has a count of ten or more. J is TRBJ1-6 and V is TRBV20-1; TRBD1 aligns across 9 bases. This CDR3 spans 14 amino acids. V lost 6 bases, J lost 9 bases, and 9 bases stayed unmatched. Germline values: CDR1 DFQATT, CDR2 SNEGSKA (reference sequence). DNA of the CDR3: TGCAGTGCGCGAAACAGGGGGCAGGGTTCACCCCTCCACTTT. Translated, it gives CSARNRGQGSPLHF.

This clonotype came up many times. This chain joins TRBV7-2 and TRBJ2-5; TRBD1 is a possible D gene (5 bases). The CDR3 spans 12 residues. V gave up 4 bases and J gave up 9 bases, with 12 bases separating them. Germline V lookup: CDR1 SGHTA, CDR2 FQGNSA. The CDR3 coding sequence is TGTGCCAGCAGCTATGATTTAGGGGCCCAGTACTTC. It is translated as CASSYDLGAQYF.

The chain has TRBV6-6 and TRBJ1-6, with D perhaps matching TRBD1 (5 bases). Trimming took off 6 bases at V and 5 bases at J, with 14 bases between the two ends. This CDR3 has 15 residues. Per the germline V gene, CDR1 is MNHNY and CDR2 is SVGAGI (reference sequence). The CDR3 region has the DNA TGTGCCAGCAGCCGGGGGTTCGGGGATAATTCACCCCTCCACTTT. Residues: CASSRGFGDNSPLHF.

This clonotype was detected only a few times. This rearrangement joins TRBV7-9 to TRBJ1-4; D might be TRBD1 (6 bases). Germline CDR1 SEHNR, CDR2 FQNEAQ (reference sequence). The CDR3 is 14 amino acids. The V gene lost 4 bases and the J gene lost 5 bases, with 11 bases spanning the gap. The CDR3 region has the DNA TGTGCCAGCAGCTCCGGGACACGGAATGAAAAACTGTTTTTT. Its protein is CASSSGTRNEKLFF.

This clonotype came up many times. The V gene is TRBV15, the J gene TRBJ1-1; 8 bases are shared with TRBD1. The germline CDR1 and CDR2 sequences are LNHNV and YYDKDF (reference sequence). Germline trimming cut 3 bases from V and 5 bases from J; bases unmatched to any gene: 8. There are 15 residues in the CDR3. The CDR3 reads CATSRTQGAGTEAFF. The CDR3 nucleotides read TGTGCCACCAGCAGGACGCAGGGGGCAGGTACTGAAGCTTTCTTT.

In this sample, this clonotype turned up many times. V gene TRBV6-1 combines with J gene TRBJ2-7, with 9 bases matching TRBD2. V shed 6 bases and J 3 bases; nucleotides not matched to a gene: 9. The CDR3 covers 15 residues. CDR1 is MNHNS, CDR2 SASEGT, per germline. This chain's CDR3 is CASRVAGASLYEQYF. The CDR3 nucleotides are TGTGCCAGCAGGGTAGCGGGGGCTTCCCTCTACGAGCAGTACTTC.

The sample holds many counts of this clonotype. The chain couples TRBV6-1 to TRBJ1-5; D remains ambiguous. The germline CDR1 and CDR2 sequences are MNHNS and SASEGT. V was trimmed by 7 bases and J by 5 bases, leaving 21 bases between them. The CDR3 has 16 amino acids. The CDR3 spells CASKEFSGSPHQPQHF. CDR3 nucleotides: TGTGCCAGCAAGGAGTTTTCTGGGTCCCCCCATCAGCCCCAGCATTTT.

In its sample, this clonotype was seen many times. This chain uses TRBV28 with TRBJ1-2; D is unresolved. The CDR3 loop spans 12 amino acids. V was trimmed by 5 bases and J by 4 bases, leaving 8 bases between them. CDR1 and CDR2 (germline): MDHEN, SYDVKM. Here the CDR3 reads CASSPDRYGYTF. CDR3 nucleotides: TGTGCCAGCAGTCCGGACCGCTATGGCTACACCTTC.

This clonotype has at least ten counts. This chain's CDR3 is CSARVGRANQPQHF. In nucleotides, the CDR3 is TGCAGTGCTAGAGTTGGAAGGGCCAATCAGCCCCAGCATTTT. The chain uses TRBV20-1 and TRBJ1-5; the D is unclear. Trimming stripped 1 base from V and 3 bases from J, with 10 bases between. This CDR3 has 14 amino acids. Germline-derived CDR1 and CDR2 are DFQATT and SNEGSKA (reference sequence).

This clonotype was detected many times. The DNA for the CDR3 is TGTGCTTGTGATGGAGGGACCGGCGGGAGCATTCAGTACTTC. The encoded protein is CACDGGTGGSIQYF. The chain combines TRBV28 with TRBJ2-4; 7 bases fit TRBD2. This CDR3 contains 14 residues. Germline V lookup: CDR1 MDHEN, CDR2 SYDVKM. Together with reference TRBV28 and TRBJ2-4, the CDR3 gives the full variable domain: DVKVTQSSRYLVKRTGEKVFLECVQDMDHENMFWYRQDPGLGLRLIYFSYDVKMKEKGDIPEGYSVSREKKERFSLILESASTNQTSMYLCACDGGTGGSIQYFGAGTRLSVL.

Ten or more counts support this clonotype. In DNA form, the CDR3 reads TGCGCCAGCAGCTTGGCCGAATGGGCAGAGCAGTACTTC. It translates to CASSLAEWAEQYF. V is TRBV5-1 and J is TRBJ2-7; D is ambiguous. CDR3 length: 13 amino acids. Germline V CDR1 and CDR2: SGHRS, YFSETQ. The ends were cut back, 0 bases at V and 7 bases at J, with 11 bases in the middle.

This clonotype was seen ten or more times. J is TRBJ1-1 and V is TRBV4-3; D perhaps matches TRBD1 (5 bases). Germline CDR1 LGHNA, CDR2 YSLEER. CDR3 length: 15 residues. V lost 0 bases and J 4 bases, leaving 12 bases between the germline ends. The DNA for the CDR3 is TGCGCCAGCAGCCAAGATATCTCGGGGGGCACTGAAGCTTTCTTT. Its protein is CASSQDISGGTEAFF.

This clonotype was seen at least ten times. The CDR3 bases are TGCAGTGCTGCGTTGGGGAGCAATCAGCCCCAGCATTTT. Residues: CSAALGSNQPQHF. The chain has TRBV20-1 and TRBJ1-5; no clear D. The germline V gene has CDR1 DFQATT and CDR2 SNEGSKA (reference sequence). Deletions cut 5 bases from V and 1 base from J, with 9 bases between. This CDR3 region has 13 residues.